These T cell receptor beta chains were read from a single sample in a study of blood T cell repertoires in COVID-19. The protocol was immunoSEQ multiplex PCR, while the TCRdb copy is restricted to in-frame clones and leaves out a portion. Here the sample spans roughly 250,000 clones, about nine tenths being singletons. The specimen was PBMCs or T cells enriched from blood (not recorded which). The origin of the receptors is a woman aged 25 to 39 with acute COVID-19. The CDR3 runs from the conserved cysteine through the conserved F or W. Fields, in order: CDR3 length, clone size, V gene, J gene, D gene, CDR3 DNA, CDR3 protein. A D gene is named only where the DNA matches it firmly. Clone size is shown for a subset of rows, as once, few, many or a class of expanded clone.

cdr3_length: 13; clone_size: NA; v_call: TRBV19; j_call: TRBJ2-7; d_call: NA; cdr3_nt: TGTGCCAGTAGTATTGGGACAAGCTACGAGCAGTACTTC; cdr3_aa: CASSIGTSYEQYF
cdr3_length: 11; clone_size: NA; v_call: TRBV27; j_call: TRBJ1-1; d_call: NA; cdr3_nt: TGTGCCAGCAGGGGACTCAATCGGGCTTTCTTT; cdr3_aa: CASRGLNRAFF
cdr3_length: 16; clone_size: NA; v_call: TRBV5-1; j_call: TRBJ2-7; d_call: TRBD2; cdr3_nt: TGCGCCAGCAGCCCGAGGGGGGCTAGCGGGAATTACGAGCAGTACTTC; cdr3_aa: CASSPRGASGNYEQYF
cdr3_length: 18; clone_size: few; v_call: TRBV4-3; j_call: TRBJ2-5; d_call: NA; cdr3_nt: TGCGCCAGCAGCCAAGACCTACCCCAGGGGCTGTTGGAAGAGACCCAGTACTTC; cdr3_aa: CASSQDLPQGLLEETQYF
cdr3_length: 17; clone_size: NA; v_call: TRBV3-1/TRBV3-2; j_call: TRBJ2-3; d_call: TRBD2; cdr3_nt: TGTGCCAGCAGCCAAGATACGCTAGCGGGGGTCACAGATACGCAGTATTTT; cdr3_aa: CASSQDTLAGVTDTQYF
cdr3_length: 12; clone_size: NA; v_call: TRBV5-4; j_call: TRBJ1-2; d_call: NA; cdr3_nt: TGTGCCAGCAGCTCACAGGGCTATGGCTACACCTTC; cdr3_aa: CASSSQGYGYTF
cdr3_length: 13; clone_size: NA; v_call: TRBV7-9; j_call: TRBJ1-4; d_call: NA; cdr3_nt: TGTGCCAGCAGGCTCCTAGGAAATGAAAAACTGTTTTTT; cdr3_aa: CASRLLGNEKLFF
cdr3_length: 13; clone_size: NA; v_call: TRBV12-3/TRBV12-4; j_call: TRBJ2-3; d_call: NA; cdr3_nt: TGTGCCAGCAGTTTAATTCGGTCAGATACGCAGTATTTT; cdr3_aa: CASSLIRSDTQYF
cdr3_length: 16; clone_size: NA; v_call: TRBV6-1; j_call: TRBJ2-3; d_call: TRBD2; cdr3_nt: TGTGCCAGCAGTGAAGCGATAGCGGGGGGGCCTGATACGCAGTATTTT; cdr3_aa: CASSEAIAGGPDTQYF
cdr3_length: 15; clone_size: NA; v_call: TRBV18; j_call: TRBJ2-7; d_call: NA; cdr3_nt: TGTGCCAGCTCACAACAGACAGGGACGGCGGGAGAGCAGTACTTC; cdr3_aa: CASSQQTGTAGEQYF
cdr3_length: 15; clone_size: NA; v_call: TRBV15; j_call: TRBJ1-5; d_call: TRBD1; cdr3_nt: TGTGCCACCAGCAGGGGACAGACTAGCAATCAGCCCCAGCATTTT; cdr3_aa: CATSRGQTSNQPQHF
cdr3_length: 18; clone_size: once; v_call: TRBV4-1; j_call: TRBJ2-3; d_call: TRBD1; cdr3_nt: TGCGCCAGCAGCCAAGATCATTTGGGACAGGGGATTACAGATACGCAGTATTTT; cdr3_aa: CASSQDHLGQGITDTQYF
cdr3_length: 14; clone_size: NA; v_call: TRBV27; j_call: TRBJ2-1; d_call: TRBD1; cdr3_nt: TGTGCCAGCAGTTTTTCGGACAGGGGCAATGAGCAGTTCTTC; cdr3_aa: CASSFSDRGNEQFF